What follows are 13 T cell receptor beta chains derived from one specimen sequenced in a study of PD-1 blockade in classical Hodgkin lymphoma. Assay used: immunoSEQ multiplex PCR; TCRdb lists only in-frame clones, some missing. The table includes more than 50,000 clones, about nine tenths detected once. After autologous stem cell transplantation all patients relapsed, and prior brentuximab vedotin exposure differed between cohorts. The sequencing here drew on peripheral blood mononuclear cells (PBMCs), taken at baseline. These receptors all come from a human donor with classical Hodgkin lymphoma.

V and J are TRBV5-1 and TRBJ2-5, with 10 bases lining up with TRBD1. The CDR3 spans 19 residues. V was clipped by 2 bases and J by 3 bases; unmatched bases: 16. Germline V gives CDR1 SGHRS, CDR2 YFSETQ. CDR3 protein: CASSLSMRTGGELEETQYF. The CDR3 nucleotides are TGCGCCAGCAGCTTAAGCATGAGGACAGGGGGGGAGTTGGAAGAGACCCAGTACTTC.

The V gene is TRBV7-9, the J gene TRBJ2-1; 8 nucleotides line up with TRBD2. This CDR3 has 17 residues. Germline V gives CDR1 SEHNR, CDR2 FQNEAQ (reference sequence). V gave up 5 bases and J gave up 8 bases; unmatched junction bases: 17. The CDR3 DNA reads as TGTGCCAGCAGCGCCACAGAAAAGGCGGGGACTAGGGATGAGCAGTTCTTC. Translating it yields CASSATEKAGTRDEQFF.

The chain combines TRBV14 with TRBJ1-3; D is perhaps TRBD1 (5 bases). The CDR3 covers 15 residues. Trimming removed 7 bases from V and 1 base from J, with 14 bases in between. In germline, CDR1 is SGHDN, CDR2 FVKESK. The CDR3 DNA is TGTGCCAGCACCACCGGGGGAGGGTCTGGAAACACCATATATTTT. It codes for CASTTGGGSGNTIYF.

The CDR3, as DNA: TGTGCCAGCAGCCACAGACAAGCCTACGAGCAGTACTTC. Protein: CASSHRQAYEQYF. This chain connects TRBV7-8 to TRBJ2-5; D ambiguous. The better agreement between TRBJ2-7 and the DNA end casts doubt on the J call. The CDR3 extends over 13 amino acids. CDR1 and CDR2 (germline): SGHVS, FQNEAQ.

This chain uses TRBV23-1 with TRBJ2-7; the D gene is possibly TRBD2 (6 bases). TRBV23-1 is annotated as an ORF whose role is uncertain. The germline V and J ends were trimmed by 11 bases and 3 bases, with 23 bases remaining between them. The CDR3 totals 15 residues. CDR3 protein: CAQTRVGGSIYEQYF. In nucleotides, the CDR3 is TGCGCCCAGACCAGGGTCGGGGGTTCCATCTACGAGCAGTACTTC.

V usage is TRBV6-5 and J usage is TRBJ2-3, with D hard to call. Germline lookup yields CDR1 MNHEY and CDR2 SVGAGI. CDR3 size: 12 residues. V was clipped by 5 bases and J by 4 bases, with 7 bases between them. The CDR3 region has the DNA TGTGCCAGCAGTATGGTGGCAGATACGCAGTATTTT. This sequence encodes CASSMVADTQYF.

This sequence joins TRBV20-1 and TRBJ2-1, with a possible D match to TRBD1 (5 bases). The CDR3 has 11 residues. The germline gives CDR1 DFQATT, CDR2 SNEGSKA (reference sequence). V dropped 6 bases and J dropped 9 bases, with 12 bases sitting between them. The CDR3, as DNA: TGCAGTGCCGACAGCGATCCTGAGCAGTTCTTC. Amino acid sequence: CSADSDPEQFF.

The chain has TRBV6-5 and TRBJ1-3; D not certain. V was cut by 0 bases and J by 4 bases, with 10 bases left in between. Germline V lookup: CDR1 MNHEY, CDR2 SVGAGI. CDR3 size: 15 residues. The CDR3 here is CASSYSRLGGNTIYF. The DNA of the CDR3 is TGTGCCAGCAGTTACTCCAGGTTGGGGGGAAACACCATATATTTT.

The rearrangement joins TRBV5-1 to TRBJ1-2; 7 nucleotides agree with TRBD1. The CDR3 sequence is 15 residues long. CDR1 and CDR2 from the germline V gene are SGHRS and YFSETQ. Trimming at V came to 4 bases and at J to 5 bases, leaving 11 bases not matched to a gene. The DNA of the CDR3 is TGCGCCAGCAGCGGCGGAACAGGGGTCAGATATGGCTACACCTTC. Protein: CASSGGTGVRYGYTF.

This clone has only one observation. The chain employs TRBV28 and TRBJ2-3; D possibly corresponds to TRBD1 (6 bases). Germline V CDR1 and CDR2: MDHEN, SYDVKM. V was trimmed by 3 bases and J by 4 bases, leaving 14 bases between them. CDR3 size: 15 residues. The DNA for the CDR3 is TGTGCCAGCAGTTTTTCAGGGGTTTTTTCAGATACGCAGTATTTT. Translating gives CASSFSGVFSDTQYF.

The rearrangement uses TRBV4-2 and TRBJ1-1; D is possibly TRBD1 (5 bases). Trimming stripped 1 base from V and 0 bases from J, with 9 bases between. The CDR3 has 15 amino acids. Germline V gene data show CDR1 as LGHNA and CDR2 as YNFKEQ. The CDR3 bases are TGTGCCAGCAGCCAAGGAGCGGGGCTGAACACTGAAGCTTTCTTT. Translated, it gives CASSQGAGLNTEAFF.

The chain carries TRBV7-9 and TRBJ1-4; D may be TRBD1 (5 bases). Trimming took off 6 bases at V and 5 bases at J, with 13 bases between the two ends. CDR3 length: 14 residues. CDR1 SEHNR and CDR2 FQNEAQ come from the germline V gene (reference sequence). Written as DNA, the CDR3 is TGTGCCAGCAGTTCGGGACGCCAGAATGAAAAACTGTTTTTT. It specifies CASSSGRQNEKLFF.

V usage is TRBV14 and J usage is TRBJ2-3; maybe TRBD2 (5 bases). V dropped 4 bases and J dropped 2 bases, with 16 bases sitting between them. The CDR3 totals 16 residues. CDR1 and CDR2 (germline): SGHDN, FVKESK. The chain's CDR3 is CASSRASRDLTDTQYF. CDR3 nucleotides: TGTGCCAGCAGCCGTGCTAGCCGAGACCTCACAGATACGCAGTATTTT.